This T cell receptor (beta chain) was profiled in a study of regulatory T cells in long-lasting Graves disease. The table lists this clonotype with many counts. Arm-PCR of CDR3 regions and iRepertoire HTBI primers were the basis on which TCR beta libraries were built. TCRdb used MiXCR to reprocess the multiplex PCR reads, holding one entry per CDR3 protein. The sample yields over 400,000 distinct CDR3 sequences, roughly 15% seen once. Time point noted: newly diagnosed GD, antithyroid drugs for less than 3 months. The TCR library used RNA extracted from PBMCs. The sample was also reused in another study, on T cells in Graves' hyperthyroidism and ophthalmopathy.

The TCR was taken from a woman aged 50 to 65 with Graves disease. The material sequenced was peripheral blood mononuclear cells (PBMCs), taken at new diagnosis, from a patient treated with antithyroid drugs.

CDR3 protein: CASSYSKGEGEKLFF. The DNA of the CDR3 is TGTGCCAGCAGTTACTCGAAGGGGGAAGGGGAAAAACTGTTTTTT. This chain uses TRBV6-2 or TRBV6-3 with TRBJ1-4; tentative D call: TRBD1 (6 bases). V shed 0 bases and J shed 8 bases, with 13 bases lying between them. There are 15 residues in the CDR3. Germline V CDR1 and CDR2: MNHEY, SVGEGT.